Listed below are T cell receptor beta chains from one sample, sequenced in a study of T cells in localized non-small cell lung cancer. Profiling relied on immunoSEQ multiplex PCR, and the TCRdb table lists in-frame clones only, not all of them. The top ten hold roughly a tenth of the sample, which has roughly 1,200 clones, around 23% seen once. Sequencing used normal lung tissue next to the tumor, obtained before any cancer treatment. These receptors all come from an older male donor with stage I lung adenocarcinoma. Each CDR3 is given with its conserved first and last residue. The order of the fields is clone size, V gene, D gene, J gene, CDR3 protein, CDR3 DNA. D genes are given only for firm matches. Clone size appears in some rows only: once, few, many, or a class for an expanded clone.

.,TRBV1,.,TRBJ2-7,CASSRGTSGGNSYEQYF,TGCGCCAGCAGCCGAGGGACTAGCGGGGGGAACTCCTACGAGCAGTACTTC
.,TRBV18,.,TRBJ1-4,CASSRAVNEKLFF,TGTGCCAGCTCAAGGGCAGTTAATGAAAAACTGTTTTTT
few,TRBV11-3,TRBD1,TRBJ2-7,CASASQGTTYEQYF,TGTGCCAGCGCATCACAGGGGACAACCTACGAGCAGTACTTC
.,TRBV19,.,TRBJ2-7,CATAPLSGHSYEQYF,TGTGCCACTGCCCCATTGTCGGGGCACTCCTACGAGCAGTACTTC
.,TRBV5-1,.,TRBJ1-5,CASSLRGQDNQPQHF,TGCGCCAGCAGCCTTCGGGGGCAGGATAATCAGCCCCAGCATTTT
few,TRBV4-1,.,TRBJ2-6,CASSQAGDLSGANVLTF,TGCGCCAGCAGCCAAGCCGGGGACCTCTCTGGGGCCAACGTCCTGACTTTC
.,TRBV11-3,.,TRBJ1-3,CASSLDRAGNTIYF,TGTGCCAGCAGCTTAGACAGGGCTGGAAACACCATATATTTT
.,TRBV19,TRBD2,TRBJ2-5,CASNKGLAGTGGETQYF,TGTGCCAGTAACAAAGGACTAGCGGGTACCGGTGGAGAGACCCAGTACTTC
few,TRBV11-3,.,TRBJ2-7,CASSPLPGSSYEQYF,TGTGCCAGCAGTCCTCTCCCCGGGAGCTCCTACGAGCAGTACTTC
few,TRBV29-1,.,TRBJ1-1,CSVARRVGNTEAFF,TGCAGCGTCGCAAGGAGGGTAGGTAACACTGAAGCTTTCTTT
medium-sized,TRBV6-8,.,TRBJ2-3,CASSYGGRRTDTQYF,TGTGCCAGCAGTTACGGGGGCCGTCGCACAGATACGCAGTATTTT
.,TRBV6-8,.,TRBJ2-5,CASRDRQYQETQYF,TGTGCCAGCAGAGATAGACAGTACCAAGAGACCCAGTACTTC
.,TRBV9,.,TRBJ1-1,CASSQYFTEAFF,TGTGCCAGCAGTCAATACTTCACTGAAGCTTTCTTT
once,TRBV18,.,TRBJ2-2,CASSPERTGELFF,TGTGCCAGCTCACCTGAGAGGACCGGGGAGCTGTTTTTT
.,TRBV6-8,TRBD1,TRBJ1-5,CASSYSRRQGRGNQPQHF,TGTGCCAGCAGTTACTCGAGGAGACAGGGTCGAGGCAATCAGCCCCAGCATTTT
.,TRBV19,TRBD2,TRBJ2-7,CASSISAGGAMYEQYF,TGTGCCAGTAGTATATCAGCGGGAGGGGCCATGTACGAGCAGTACTTC
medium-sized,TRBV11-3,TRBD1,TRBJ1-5,CASSLALSRGPKSQHF,TGTGCCAGCAGCTTGGCCTTGAGCAGGGGGCCCAAATCCCAGCATTTT
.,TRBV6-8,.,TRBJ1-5,CASSYVQIDRWASNQPQHF,TGTGCCAGCAGTTACGTACAAATCGACAGGTGGGCGAGCAATCAGCCCCAGCATTTT
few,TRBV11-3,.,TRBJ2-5,CASRDLRQQETQYF,TGTGCCAGCAGGGACCTGCGGCAGCAAGAGACCCAGTACTTC
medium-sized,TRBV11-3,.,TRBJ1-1,CASSMGAAENTEAFF,TGTGCCAGCAGCATGGGGGCAGCCGAGAACACTGAAGCTTTCTTT
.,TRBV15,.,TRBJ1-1,CATSRDKATGMNTEAFF,TGTGCCACCAGCAGAGATAAGGCCACAGGAATGAACACTGAAGCTTTCTTT
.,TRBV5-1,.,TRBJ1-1,CASRPTPGRGRTEAFF,TGCGCCAGCAGACCGACCCCAGGCAGGGGAAGGACTGAAGCTTTCTTT
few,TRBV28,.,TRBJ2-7,CASRMGGGNSYEQYF,TGTGCCAGCAGAATGGGGGGTGGTAACTCCTACGAGCAGTACTTC
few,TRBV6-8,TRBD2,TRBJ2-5,CASSLAAQETQYF,TGTGCCAGCAGTCTAGCGGCCCAAGAGACCCAGTACTTC
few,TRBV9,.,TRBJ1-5,CASSVGGPSSNQPQHF,TGTGCCAGCAGCGTAGGGGGACCAAGCTCTAATCAGCCCCAGCATTTT
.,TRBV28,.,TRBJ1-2,CASSLSGQPWNGYTF,TGTGCCAGCAGTTTATCGGGGCAGCCATGGAACGGCTACACCTTC
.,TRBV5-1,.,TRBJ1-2,CASSLGPGAEGYTF,TGCGCCAGCAGCTTGGGCCCCGGGGCAGAGGGCTACACCTTC
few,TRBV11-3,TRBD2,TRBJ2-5,CASSSNGGQETQYF,TGTGCTAGCAGCAGCAACGGGGGGCAAGAGACCCAGTACTTC
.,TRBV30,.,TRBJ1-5,CAWSVGGTGDQPQHF,TGTGCCTGGAGTGTGGGAGGGACCGGTGATCAGCCCCAGCATTTT
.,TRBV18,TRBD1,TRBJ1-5,CASSPPGQGRYQPQHF,TGTGCCAGCTCACCACCTGGACAGGGGAGGTATCAGCCCCAGCATTTT
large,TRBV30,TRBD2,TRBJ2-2,CAWSSGNTGELFF,TGTGCCTGGTCTAGCGGGAACACCGGGGAGCTGTTTTTT
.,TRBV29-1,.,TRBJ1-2,CSVDRDQEYGYTF,TGCAGCGTTGACCGGGACCAAGAATATGGCTACACCTTC